The 17 T cell receptor beta chains reported below all come from one sample, sequenced in a study of cytomegalovirus exposure and HLA in healthy donors. The repertoire was sequenced with immunoSEQ multiplex PCR; TCRdb's copy has only in-frame clones and lacks some. The table shows 68,000 or so clones, with roughly 96% occurring only once. Sequenced input: PBMCs. Source of these receptors: a man between 18 and 29 years old in good health and CMV-seronegative.

The V call is TRBV10-3, the J call TRBJ2-7, with D tentatively TRBD1 (6 bases). The germline V gene encodes CDR1 ENHRY and CDR2 SYGVKD. Trimming took off 2 bases at V and 2 bases at J, with 13 bases between the two ends. This CDR3 contains 15 residues. The chain's CDR3 is CAISERSWGPYEQYF. The CDR3 nucleotides are TGTGCCATCAGTGAGCGGAGCTGGGGGCCCTACGAGCAGTACTTC.

V and J are TRBV6-5 and TRBJ2-2, with a weak D call TRBD2 (5 bases). Germline V lookup: CDR1 MNHEY, CDR2 SVGAGI. The length of the CDR3 is 14 residues. Trimming stripped 8 bases from V and 4 bases from J, with 14 bases between. The CDR3 DNA reads TGTGCCAGCCACGTCCGGGCGGGCACCGGGGAGCTGTTTTTT. This codes for CASHVRAGTGELFF.

The CDR3 protein is CASRLRRGAYNEQFF. The CDR3 nucleotides are TGTGCCAGCAGACTCCGGCGGGGGGCCTACAATGAGCAGTTCTTC. V gene TRBV27 combines with J gene TRBJ2-1; TRBD2 agrees at 8 bases. CDR1 and CDR2 (germline): MNHEY, SMNVEV (reference sequence). The CDR3 is 15 residues long. J lost 2 bases, V lost 6 bases, and 6 bases had no gene match.

This chain uses TRBV27 with TRBJ2-7; weak D call: TRBD1 (7 bases). The CDR3 is 15 residues long. Germline V gene lookup returns CDR1 MNHEY and CDR2 SMNVEV (reference sequence). V was cut by 2 bases and J by 4 bases, with 15 bases left in between. CDR3 coding DNA: TGTGCCAGCAGTTTAAAGGGCGCAGGGGGGTACGAGCAGTACTTC. Translated: CASSLKGAGGYEQYF.

The chain links TRBV13 to TRBJ2-1; possibly TRBD2 for D (6 bases). There are 17 residues in the CDR3. Germline-derived CDR1 and CDR2 are PRHDT and FYEKMQ (reference sequence). V lost 4 bases to trimming and J lost 0 bases, with 16 bases between them. The CDR3 sequence is CASSSAAAGSSYNEQFF. The CDR3 DNA reads as TGTGCCAGCAGCTCAGCCGCGGCGGGGAGCTCCTACAATGAGCAGTTCTTC.

The V and J genes are TRBV5-1 and TRBJ2-7, with D maybe TRBD1 (6 bases). CDR1 is SGHRS and CDR2 is YFSETQ in the germline V gene. The V end was cut by 1 base, the J end by 2 bases, with 13 bases between. CDR3 length: 15 amino acids. CDR3 in DNA: TGCGCCAGCAGCTTGTTGGCGGACAGAGCCTACGAGCAGTACTTC. It codes for CASSLLADRAYEQYF.

The rearrangement joins TRBV7-9 to TRBJ2-5; TRBD1 agrees at 10 bases. The CDR3 has 15 residues. Germline values: CDR1 SEHNR, CDR2 FQNEAQ (reference sequence). The ends lost 5 bases at V and 4 bases at J; junction bases unmatched: 7. The CDR3 region is CASSLGQGRRETQYF. CDR3 nucleotide sequence: TGTGCCAGCAGCCTGGGACAGGGGCGACGAGAGACCCAGTACTTC.

The chain recombines TRBV18 with TRBJ2-1; 12 nucleotides match TRBD2. The V and J ends lost 6 bases and 9 bases, in that order; junction bases with no gene match: 9. Germline V gene data show CDR1 as KGHSH and CDR2 as LQKENI. This CDR3 comprises 15 residues. The CDR3 is CASSVGLAGYPEQFF. The DNA for the CDR3 is TGTGCCAGCTCGGTCGGACTAGCGGGATATCCTGAGCAGTTCTTC.

The rearrangement joins TRBV7-2 to TRBJ1-1; D is perhaps TRBD1 (5 bases). The CDR3 runs 15 residues. Germline V gene lookup returns CDR1 SGHTA and CDR2 FQGNSA. V dropped 5 bases and J dropped 4 bases, with 17 bases sitting between them. In DNA, the CDR3 is TGTGCCAGCAGCCCACAAGGGGTGATGACCACTGAAGCTTTCTTT. Amino acids: CASSPQGVMTTEAFF.

This clone is a singleton in its sample. This rearrangement joins TRBV30 to TRBJ1-1; weak D call: TRBD1 (5 bases). This CDR3 is 13 amino acids long. Per the germline V gene, CDR1 is GTSNPN and CDR2 is SVGIG (reference sequence). The ends were cut back, 0 bases at V and 3 bases at J, with 8 bases in the middle. CDR3 sequence: CAWSVQVHTEAFF. The CDR3 nucleotides are TGTGCCTGGAGTGTACAGGTACACACTGAAGCTTTCTTT.

The V gene is TRBV28, the J gene TRBJ1-2, with 9 bases lining up with TRBD1. This CDR3 is built from 15 residues. Germline-derived CDR1 and CDR2 are MDHEN and SYDVKM. J gave up 6 bases and V 7 bases, and 12 bases lay outside the gene matches. CDR3 bases: TGTGCCAGCACTAATGGTGGGACAGGGCTCCATGGCTACACCTTC. Protein product: CASTNGGTGLHGYTF.

V usage is TRBV11-3 and J usage is TRBJ2-5; 10 nucleotides line up with TRBD1. The germline V gene encodes CDR1 SGHNT and CDR2 YENEEA. Trimming removed 6 bases from V and 3 bases from J; junction bases left unmatched: 7. The CDR3 contains 15 residues. The CDR3 spells CASRRRQGAKETQYF. The CDR3 coding sequence is TGTGCCAGCAGGCGGAGACAGGGGGCGAAAGAGACCCAGTACTTC.

CDR3 in DNA: TGTGCCAGCAGCCCCCGGGACAGGGGGGATTTTGGAAACACCATATATTTT. Amino acids: CASSPRDRGDFGNTIYF. The V and J genes are TRBV5-6 and TRBJ1-3, with 11 bases aligning to TRBD1. V trimming: 4 bases; J trimming: 3 bases; junction bases outside the gene matches: 9. Germline assignment: CDR1 SGHDT and CDR2 YYEEEE. The CDR3 sequence is 17 residues long.

V is TRBV6-5 and J is TRBJ1-2; D perhaps matches TRBD1 (5 bases). With 4 bases removed from V and 5 bases from J, the gap between germline ends came to 8 bases. This CDR3 is built from 12 residues. Germline CDR1 reads MNHEY; CDR2 reads SVGAGI. This CDR3 reads CASSSDSYGYTF. CDR3 nucleotide sequence: TGTGCCAGCAGTTCTGACAGTTATGGCTACACCTTC.

The gene calls are TRBV10-2 and TRBJ1-1; maybe TRBD1 (5 bases). This CDR3 comprises 13 residues. V was shortened by 2 bases and J by 2 bases, with 6 bases between the two germline ends. CDR1 and CDR2 from the germline V gene are WSHSY and SAAADI. This CDR3 reads CASSEQGNTEAFF. CDR3 coding DNA: TGCGCCAGCAGTGAGCAGGGAAACACTGAAGCTTTCTTT.

For the CDR3, the DNA is TGTGCCAGCAGCCCCCGGACAGGGAAGACTGAAAAACTGTTTTTT. Translating gives CASSPRTGKTEKLFF. V gene TRBV7-9 combines with J gene TRBJ1-4; 8 positions agree with TRBD1. Germline V gene sequence: CDR1 SEHNR, CDR2 FQNEAQ (reference sequence). V lost 5 bases to trimming and J lost 7 bases; unmatched junction nucleotides: 9. The CDR3 sequence is 15 residues long.

This CDR3 reads CASSGGTGGGYEQYF. DNA for the CDR3: TGTGCCAGCAGCGGCGGGACAGGGGGCGGATACGAGCAGTACTTC. The rearrangement links TRBV5-4 to TRBJ2-7; 12 positions agree with TRBD1. V gave up 4 bases and J gave up 4 bases; unmatched junction bases: 6. Germline V gene data show CDR1 as SGHNT and CDR2 as YYREEE (reference sequence). The CDR3 loop spans 15 amino acids.